The subject of this entry is one T cell receptor (beta chain). The target antigen is unknown. The V and J ends lost 3 bases and 0 bases respectively, with 8 bases between them. The CDR3 totals 14 residues. Germline CDR1 reads MDHEN; CDR2 reads SYDVKM. The data belong to a study of graft-versus-host responses after intestinal transplantation. Study details: Each of the recipients got a multivisceral, liver-intestinal, or isolated intestinal transplant. General study findings and limits: GvH clonotypes were identified within recipient marrow, with a subset emerging first in ileum or blood. Early post-transplant HvG declines showed an association with peak circulating GvH clone levels.

Clones were read by immunoSEQ multiplex PCR, and TCRdb kept only the in-frame ones, dropping some. The sample lists some 120,000 clones; just under 95% were seen once. This chain uses TRBV28 with TRBJ2-5; D possibly matches TRBD1 or TRBD2 (5 bases each). The sequence was obtained from a human donor who was the organ donor for an intestinal transplant. The material was unstimulated CD8+ T cells sorted from spleen or lymph node cells, obtained before transplant. Here the CDR3 DNA reads TGTGCCAGCAGTTTCTGGGGGAACCAAGAGACCCAGTACTTC. It translates to CASSFWGNQETQYF.